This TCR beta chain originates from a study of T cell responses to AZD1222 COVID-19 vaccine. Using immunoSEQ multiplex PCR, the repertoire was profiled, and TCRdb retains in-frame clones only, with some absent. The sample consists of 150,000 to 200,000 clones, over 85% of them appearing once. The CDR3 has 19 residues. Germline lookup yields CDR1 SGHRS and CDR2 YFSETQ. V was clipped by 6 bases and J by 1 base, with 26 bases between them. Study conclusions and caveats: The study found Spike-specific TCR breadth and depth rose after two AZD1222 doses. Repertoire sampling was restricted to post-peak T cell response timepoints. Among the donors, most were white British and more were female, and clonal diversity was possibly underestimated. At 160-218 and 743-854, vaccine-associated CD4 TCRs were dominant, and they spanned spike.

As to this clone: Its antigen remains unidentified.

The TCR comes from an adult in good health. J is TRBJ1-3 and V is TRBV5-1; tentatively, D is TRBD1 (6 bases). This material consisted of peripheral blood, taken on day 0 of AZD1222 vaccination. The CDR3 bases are TGCGCCAGCACTCTGTCACCTGGGACGGGGGGCGCTTCTGGAAACACCATATATTTT. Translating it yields CASTLSPGTGGASGNTIYF.